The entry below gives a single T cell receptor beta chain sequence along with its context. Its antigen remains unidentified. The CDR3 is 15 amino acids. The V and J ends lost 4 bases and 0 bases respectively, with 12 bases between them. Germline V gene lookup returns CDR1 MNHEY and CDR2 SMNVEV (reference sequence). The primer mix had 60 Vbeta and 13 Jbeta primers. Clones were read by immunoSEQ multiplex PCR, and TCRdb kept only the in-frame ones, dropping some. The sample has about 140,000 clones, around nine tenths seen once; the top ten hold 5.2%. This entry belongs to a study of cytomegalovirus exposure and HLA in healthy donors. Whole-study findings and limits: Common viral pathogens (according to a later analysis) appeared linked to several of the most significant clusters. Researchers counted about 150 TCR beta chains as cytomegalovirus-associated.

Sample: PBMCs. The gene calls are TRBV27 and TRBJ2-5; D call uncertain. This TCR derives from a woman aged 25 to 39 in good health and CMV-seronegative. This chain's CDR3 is CASSSWARHQETQYF. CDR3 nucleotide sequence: TGTGCCAGCAGTTCCTGGGCCCGACACCAAGAGACCCAGTACTTC.